These 6 T cell receptor beta chains were all obtained from the same sample, sequenced in a study of T cells in Graves' hyperthyroidism and ophthalmopathy. TCR beta CDR3 regions were amplified from RNA. TCR CDR3 underwent first-round RT-PCR with the HTBI primer set. TCRdb passed the multiplex PCR reads through MiXCR, listing each CDR3 protein once. The table lists around 520,000 distinct CDR3 sequences, less than 15% of them singletons, with about 15% in the top ten. The sequencing input was blood. These receptor sequences come from a woman aged 35 to 49 with Graves' hyperthyroidism.

This chain links TRBV4-1 with TRBJ2-1; TRBD2 aligns across 10 bases. Germline CDR1 and CDR2: MGHRA and YSYEKL. J was trimmed by 8 bases and V by 4 bases; bases with no gene match: 8. This CDR3 has 15 amino acids. Here the CDR3 reads CASSPPGGTSDEQFF. The CDR3 region has the DNA TGCGCCAGCAGCCCACCGGGAGGGACTAGCGATGAGCAGTTCTTC.

This clonotype was recorded many times. The rearrangement uses TRBV10-3 and TRBJ2-4; 7 bases line up with TRBD1. This CDR3 region has 17 residues. V trimming: 3 bases; J trimming: 0 bases; junction bases outside the gene matches: 8. Germline V gene data show CDR1 as ENHRY and CDR2 as SYGVKD. This CDR3 reads CAISDMGQQLAKNIQYF. CDR3 nucleotide sequence: TGTGCCATCAGTGACATGGGACAGCAACTAGCCAAAAACATTCAGTACTTC.

This chain uses TRBV7-2 with TRBJ2-2; D possibly corresponds to TRBD1 (7 bases). Trimming took 4 bases from V and 3 from J, leaving 12 bases between them. This CDR3 region has 15 residues. Germline loops: CDR1 SGHTA, CDR2 FQGNSA. CDR3 nucleotides: TGTGCCAGCAGCTGGACAGGAGGGGACACCGGGGAGCTGTTTTTT. Protein product: CASSWTGGDTGELFF. Using reference TRBV7-2 and TRBJ2-2 for the parts outside the CDR3, the full variable domain is GAGVSQSPSNKVTEKGKDVELRCDPISGHTALYWYRQSLGQGLEFLIYFQGNSAPDKSGLPSDRFSAERTGGSVSTLTIQRTQQEDSAVYLCASSWTGGDTGELFFGEGSRLTVL.

In regard to this clonotype: With a much larger clone just one base away, this may be a read error. This chain uses TRBV3-1 with TRBJ2-1; 10 bases match TRBD2. Germline loops: CDR1 LGHDT, CDR2 YNNKEL (reference sequence). The junction had 12 bases not matched to a gene; V was cut back by 4 bases and J by 0 bases. The length of the CDR3 is 19 residues. The DNA of the CDR3 is TGTGCCAGCAGCCCAGGGGCTAGCGGGAGTTCGAGCTCCTACAATGAGCAGTTCTTC. Translation gives CASSPGASGSSSSYNEQFF.

This clonotype was counted ten times or more. The CDR3 region has the DNA TGTGCCATCAGTGAGGGGACGGTAAACACTGAAGCTTTCTTT. Translating it yields CAISEGTVNTEAFF. The genes are TRBV10-3 and TRBJ1-1; maybe TRBD1 (5 bases). Trimming took 2 bases from V and 2 from J, leaving 9 bases between them. This CDR3 is 14 amino acids long. Per the germline V gene, CDR1 is ENHRY and CDR2 is SYGVKD.

This clonotype was recorded many times. The chain employs TRBV7-9 and TRBJ2-1, with 7 positions matching TRBD1. Germline CDR1 SEHNR, CDR2 FQNEAQ (reference sequence). V lost 5 bases, J lost 8 bases, and 12 bases stayed unmatched. This CDR3 spans 15 amino acids. CDR3 nucleotides: TGTGCCAGCAGCCCCTGGGACAGCGGTAGGGATGAGCAGTTCTTC. Protein product: CASSPWDSGRDEQFF.